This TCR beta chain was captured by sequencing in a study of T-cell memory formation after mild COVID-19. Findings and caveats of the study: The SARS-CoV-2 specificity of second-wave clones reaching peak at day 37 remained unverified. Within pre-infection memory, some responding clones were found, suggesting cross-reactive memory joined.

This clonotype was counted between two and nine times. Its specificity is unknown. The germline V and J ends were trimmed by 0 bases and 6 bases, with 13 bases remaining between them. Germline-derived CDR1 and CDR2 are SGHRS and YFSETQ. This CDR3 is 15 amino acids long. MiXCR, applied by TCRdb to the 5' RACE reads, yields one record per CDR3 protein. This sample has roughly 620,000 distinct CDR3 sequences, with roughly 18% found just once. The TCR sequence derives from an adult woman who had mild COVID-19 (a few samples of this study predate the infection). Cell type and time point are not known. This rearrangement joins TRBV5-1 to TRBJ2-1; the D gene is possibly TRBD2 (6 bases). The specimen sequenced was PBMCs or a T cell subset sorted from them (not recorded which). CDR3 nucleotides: TGCGCCAGCAGCTTGGCGGAGTGGGGACTCAATGAGCAGTTCTTC. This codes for CASSLAEWGLNEQFF. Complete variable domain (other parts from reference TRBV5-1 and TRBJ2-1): KAGVTQTPRYLIKTRGQQVTLSCSPISGHRSVSWYQQTPGQGLQFLFEYFSETQRNKGNFPGRFSGRQFSNSRSEMNVSTLELGDSALYLCASSLAEWGLNEQFFGPGTRLTVL.